The T cell receptor (beta chain) under discussion was sequenced for a study of blood T cell repertoires in COVID-19. Study in general: Whether acute or convalescent, the COVID-19 samples came from the United States, Italy and Spain. T cells, B-cell-depleted T cells, or PBMCs provided the cDNA or gDNA that served as material.

This clone was recorded once. The CDR3 loop spans 15 amino acids. V dropped 9 bases and J dropped 0 bases, with 15 bases sitting between them. CDR1 and CDR2 (germline): SNHLY, FYNNEI. How the authors handled the data: How many nucleated cells were present was estimated from reference gene primer amplification. Some clones are missing from TCRdb's copy, which holds only in-frame ones; the method was immunoSEQ multiplex PCR. V, J and clone size were drawn from that table, and D and trimming were deduced from the DNA. The sample lists 25,000 to 35,000 clones, 75% to 90% occurring once. This TCR was sampled from a human donor with acute or convalescent COVID-19. The donor label of this sample is uncertain. Material for sequencing was peripheral blood. V usage is TRBV2 and J usage is TRBJ1-5; D possibly corresponds to TRBD1 (6 bases). The DNA for the CDR3 is TGTGCCAGTCTTCTGGGGACACTTAGCAATCAGCCCCAGCATTTT. The encoded protein is CASLLGTLSNQPQHF.